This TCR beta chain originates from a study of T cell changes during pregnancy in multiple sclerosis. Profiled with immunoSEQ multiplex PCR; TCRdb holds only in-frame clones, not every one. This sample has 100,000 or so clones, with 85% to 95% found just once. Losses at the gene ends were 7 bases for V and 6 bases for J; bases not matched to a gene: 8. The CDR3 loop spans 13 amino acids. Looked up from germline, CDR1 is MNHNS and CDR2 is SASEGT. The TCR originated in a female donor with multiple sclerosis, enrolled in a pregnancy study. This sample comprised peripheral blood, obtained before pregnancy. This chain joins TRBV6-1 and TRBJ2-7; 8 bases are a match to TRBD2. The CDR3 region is CASISGTSREQYF. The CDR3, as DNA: TGTGCCAGCATCTCCGGGACTAGTCGCGAGCAGTACTTC.